This entry describes one T cell receptor (beta chain). Its antigen is unknown. Losses at the gene ends were 4 bases for V and 3 bases for J; bases not matched to a gene: 7. Germline CDR1 reads KGHSH; CDR2 reads LQKENI. The length of the CDR3 is 16 residues. This entry comes from a study of T cell responses to AZD1222 COVID-19 vaccine. General observations from the study: Breadth and depth of Spike-specific TCRs rose after two AZD1222 doses. Reports indicate that nearly half of spike-specific TCRs are directed at unmutated variant regions. It was only 6 or 7 AZD1222 recipients who were seropositive at baseline.

Sequencing used immunoSEQ multiplex PCR; TCRdb keeps in-frame clones, though not all of them. The sample has 100,000 to 130,000 clones, about nine tenths seen once. This sample comprised peripheral blood, obtained on day 0 of MenACWY control vaccination. The receptor was derived from an adult in good health. V usage is TRBV18 and J usage is TRBJ2-2, with 8 bases matching TRBD1. The CDR3 protein is CASSLGTGGHTGELFF. CDR3 sequence (DNA): TGTGCCAGCTCACTAGGGACAGGAGGCCACACCGGGGAGCTGTTTTTT.